This is a list of T cell receptor beta chains from one sample in a study of T-cell memory formation after mild COVID-19. TCRdb re-analysed the 5' RACE reads in MiXCR, keeping a single row per CDR3 protein. The sample lists tens of thousands of distinct CDR3 sequences, about 13% occurring once. The sample comprised PBMCs or a T cell subset sorted from them (not recorded which). These receptors all stem from an adult woman who had mild COVID-19 (a few samples of this study predate the infection). Cell type and time point are not known. Each CDR3 is given with its conserved first and last residue. D genes are given only for firm matches. Clone size, where shown, is once, few, many, or a class for clones that have expanded.

size,D,V,J,CDR3,DNA
-,-,TRBV25-1,TRBJ2-5,CASSPEAGYETQYF,TGTGCCAGCTCTCCCGAGGCGGGGTACGAGACCCAGTACTTC
few,-,TRBV4-1,TRBJ2-2,CASSQETGELFF,TGCGCCAGCAGCCAAGAAACCGGGGAGCTGTTTTTT
-,TRBD1,TRBV24-1,TRBJ2-3,CATSGRDREADTQYF,TGTGCCACCAGTGGCCGGGACAGGGAGGCAGATACGCAGTATTTT
-,-,TRBV7-2,TRBJ1-1,CASSLAGNMNTEAFF,TGTGCCAGCAGCTTAGCCGGGAATATGAACACTGAAGCTTTCTTT
-,-,TRBV4-2,TRBJ2-5,CASSQEQTYQETQYF,TGTGCCAGCAGCCAAGAACAGACCTATCAAGAGACCCAGTACTTC
few,-,TRBV9,TRBJ2-7,CASSAGQSYEQYF,TGTGCCAGCAGCGCCGGACAGTCCTACGAGCAGTACTTC
few,-,TRBV7-7,TRBJ2-2,CASSPRLVDSQNTGELFF,TGTGCTAGCAGCCCTCGGCTGGTCGACAGCCAGAACACCGGGGAGCTGTTTTTT
-,-,TRBV30,TRBJ2-1,CAWVLYNEQFF,TGTGCCTGGGTACTCTACAATGAGCAGTTCTTC
-,TRBD1,TRBV6-6,TRBJ1-3,CASSWTGSGNTIYF,TGTGCCAGCAGTTGGACAGGGTCCGGAAACACCATATATTTT
few,TRBD1,TRBV5-1,TRBJ2-1,CASSLSPWDRVYNEQFF,TGCGCCAGCAGCTTGTCCCCTTGGGACAGGGTGTACAATGAGCAGTTCTTC
-,-,TRBV3-1,TRBJ1-4,CASSHVGVEKLFF,TGTGCCAGCAGCCACGTGGGAGTTGAAAAACTGTTTTTT
few,TRBD2,TRBV9,TRBJ2-3,CASSGLAGERRSPDTQYF,TGTGCCAGCAGTGGACTAGCGGGGGAGAGAAGGTCCCCAGATACGCAGTATTTT
-,TRBD1,TRBV5-1,TRBJ2-7,CAKRPRGWNEQYF,TGCGCCAAAAGGCCCAGGGGGTGGAACGAGCAGTACTTC
few,TRBD1,TRBV12-3/TRBV12-4,TRBJ2-3,CASSLWDRGPPSTDTQYF,TGTGCCAGCAGTTTGTGGGACAGGGGGCCCCCAAGCACAGATACGCAGTATTTT
-,-,TRBV12-3/TRBV12-4,TRBJ1-1,CASSQGLAEAFF,TGTGCCAGCAGTCAGGGATTAGCTGAAGCTTTCTTT
many,-,TRBV2,TRBJ2-1,CASRSFLNEQFF,TGTGCCAGCAGGTCGTTTCTCAATGAGCAGTTCTTC
many,TRBD1,TRBV7-6,TRBJ2-5,CASSDRGTETQYF,TGTGCCAGCAGTGACAGGGGGACGGAGACCCAGTACTTC
few,TRBD1,TRBV6-6,TRBJ2-7,CASSPLTGTGNYEQYF,TGTGCCAGCAGCCCATTAACCGGGACAGGAAACTACGAGCAGTACTTC
few,TRBD2,TRBV12-3/TRBV12-4,TRBJ2-1,CASSPTRHDGLAAPYNEQFF,TGTGCCAGCAGTCCTACCCGCCACGATGGTCTAGCGGCCCCCTACAATGAGCAGTTCTTC
-,-,TRBV4-1,TRBJ2-6,CASSQDGPGGANVLTF,TGCGCCAGCAGCCAAGATGGTCCGGGTGGGGCCAACGTCCTGACTTTC
few,-,TRBV27,TRBJ1-4,CASRPIGSEKLFF,TGTGCCAGCAGGCCCATCGGAAGCGAAAAACTGTTTTTT
few,-,TRBV15,TRBJ2-1,CATSVVNNEQFF,TGTGCCACCAGCGTTGTGAACAATGAGCAGTTCTTC
few,-,TRBV4-1,TRBJ1-4,CASSQVQDPREKLFF,TGCGCCAGCAGCCAAGTACAGGATCCGAGGGAAAAACTGTTTTTT
few,-,TRBV5-6,TRBJ1-1,CASSLLTNEAFF,TGTGCCAGCAGCTTGTTGACAAACGAAGCTTTCTTT
few,-,TRBV21-1,TRBJ2-5,CASSKGSRERPVETQYF,TGTGCCAGCAGCAAAGGTAGTAGGGAGCGACCGGTAGAGACCCAGTACTTC
-,TRBD1,TRBV13,TRBJ1-2,CASSLEDRGYGYTF,TGTGCCAGCAGCTTAGAAGACAGGGGCTATGGCTACACCTTC
few,-,TRBV6-5,TRBJ1-2,CASSPEGRNGYTF,TGTGCCAGCAGCCCGGAGGGGAGGAATGGCTACACCTTC
-,-,TRBV4-3,TRBJ2-1,CASSQEYGNLYNEQFF,TGCGCCAGCAGCCAAGAGTACGGGAATTTATACAATGAGCAGTTCTTC
few,TRBD2,TRBV9,TRBJ2-7,CASSAGTSAYEQYF,TGTGCCAGCAGCGCCGGGACTAGCGCCTACGAGCAGTACTTC
-,-,TRBV19,TRBJ2-7,CASSTGVSYEQYF,TGTGCCAGTAGTACCGGGGTTTCCTACGAGCAGTACTTC
-,TRBD2,TRBV2,TRBJ2-7,CASIASGSLPYEQYF,TGTGCCAGCATCGCTAGCGGGAGCCTCCCCTACGAGCAGTACTTC
-,-,TRBV12-3/TRBV12-4,TRBJ2-7,CASSSRVGSYEQYF,TGTGCCAGCAGTTCCCGGGTAGGGTCCTACGAGCAGTACTTC
-,-,TRBV7-9,TRBJ2-7,CASSLSGRYEQYF,TGTGCCAGCAGCTTATCGGGGCGCTACGAGCAGTACTTC
many,TRBD2,TRBV4-1,TRBJ2-5,CASSQEGLAGYETQYF,TGCGCCAGCAGCCAAGAAGGACTAGCGGGATATGAGACCCAGTACTTC
few,-,TRBV9,TRBJ2-2,CASSVAGLTGELFF,TGTGCCAGCAGCGTAGCGGGGTTGACCGGGGAGCTGTTTTTT
few,-,TRBV10-3,TRBJ2-5,CAISGLRGPETQYF,TGTGCCATCAGTGGACTCCGGGGGCCAGAGACCCAGTACTTC
-,-,TRBV9,TRBJ1-4,CASSVGGRGEKLFF,TGTGCCAGCAGCGTAGGAGGAAGGGGTGAAAAACTGTTTTTT
few,-,TRBV5-1,TRBJ1-2,CASSLASMGNGYTF,TGCGCCAGCAGCTTGGCCTCGATGGGCAACGGCTACACCTTC
many,TRBD2,TRBV11-2,TRBJ2-3,CASSPLAEWGDTQYF,TGTGCCAGCAGCCCGCTAGCGGAATGGGGAGATACGCAGTATTTT
-,-,TRBV15,TRBJ2-2,CATQGLGGGELFF,TGTGCCACCCAGGGGTTAGGCGGCGGGGAGCTGTTTTTT
few,-,TRBV13,TRBJ2-7,CASTLRSEAYEQYF,TGTGCCAGCACCCTTAGGTCAGAGGCCTACGAGCAGTACTTC
few,-,TRBV2,TRBJ1-4,CATRSATNEKLFF,TGTGCCACCCGGAGTGCAACTAATGAAAAACTGTTTTTT
many,-,TRBV12-3/TRBV12-4,TRBJ2-3,CASSLNPGSGTQYF,TGTGCCAGCAGTTTAAACCCTGGGTCGGGGACGCAGTATTTT
-,TRBD1,TRBV12-3/TRBV12-4,TRBJ2-7,CASSPLGQGDYEQYF,TGTGCCAGCAGTCCCCTTGGGCAGGGGGACTACGAGCAGTACTTC